What follows are 20 T cell receptor beta chains derived from one specimen sequenced in a study of healthy donors' naive CD4 and CD8 T cells. Starting from approximately 500 ng of total RNA, TCR libraries were made with linear amplification. Each CDR3 protein gets one entry after TCRdb re-called the reads with MiXCR. The repertoire consists of roughly 200,000 distinct CDR3 sequences, with 65% to 75% occurring once and the leading ten covering about 2.1%. Input material: naive CD4+ and CD8+ T cells sorted from blood, pooled from several donors. Receptors originate from a pool of human donors in good health; the sample pools cells from several healthy donors.

This chain uses TRBV29-1 with TRBJ2-5; 9 nucleotides line up with TRBD1. Trimming at V came to 6 bases and at J to 2 bases, leaving 7 bases not matched to a gene. CDR3 length: 14 amino acids. Germline V gives CDR1 SQVTM, CDR2 ANQGSEA. This chain's CDR3 is CSVTGTGRQETQYF. In DNA, the CDR3 is TGCAGCGTGACCGGGACAGGGCGACAAGAGACCCAGTACTTC.

The chain has TRBV7-8 and TRBJ2-3; D may be TRBD1 (6 bases). Trimming pared 2 bases from V and 5 bases from J, leaving 20 bases between. The CDR3 contains 17 residues. Per the germline V gene, CDR1 is SGHVS and CDR2 is FQNEAQ. The CDR3 DNA follows: TGTGCCAGCAGCTTATACGGGCTACAGGGTCGGGGAGATACGCAGTATTTT. Encoded protein: CASSLYGLQGRGDTQYF.

V usage is TRBV30 and J usage is TRBJ2-7; a weak D match, TRBD2 (7 bases). V lost 8 bases, J lost 0 bases, and 17 bases lay in between. Germline V gene sequence: CDR1 GTSNPN, CDR2 SVGIG (reference sequence). The length of the CDR3 is 14 residues. The CDR3 reads CAQTSGGYSYEQYF. The CDR3 bases are TGTGCCCAGACCTCGGGGGGCTACTCCTACGAGCAGTACTTC.

This chain connects TRBV15 to TRBJ1-1; D not certain. The germline V gene has CDR1 LNHNV and CDR2 YYDKDF (reference sequence). V was cut by 1 base and J by 5 bases, with 17 bases left in between. The CDR3 loop spans 16 amino acids. The CDR3 sequence is CATSRASLRVGTEAFF. The CDR3 coding sequence is TGTGCCACCAGCAGAGCTTCCCTGAGGGTCGGAACTGAAGCTTTCTTT.

This clonotype was counted a single time. The J gene is TRBJ2-5, the V gene TRBV11-1, with 9 bases identical to TRBD1. From germline, CDR1 is SGHAT and CDR2 FQDESV (reference sequence). Trimming cost V 3 bases and J 4 bases; bases outside gene matches: 3. The CDR3 spans 14 residues. CDR3 in DNA: TGTGCCAGCAGCTTCGGACAGGGGAGAGAGACCCAGTACTTC. It specifies CASSFGQGRETQYF.

This clonotype was counted a few times. The V call is TRBV5-4, the J call TRBJ1-5; perhaps TRBD1 as D (5 bases). Germline values: CDR1 SGHNT, CDR2 YYREEE (reference sequence). Trimming left V 4 bases short and J 0 bases short, with 8 bases between. The CDR3 has 14 amino acids. CDR3 loop: CASSMGGSNQPQHF. The CDR3 DNA sequence: TGTGCCAGCAGCATGGGGGGTAGCAATCAGCCCCAGCATTTT.

This chain uses TRBV10-3 with TRBJ1-1; TRBD1 agrees at 9 bases. Germline assignment: CDR1 ENHRY and CDR2 SYGVKD. Trimming cost V 3 bases and J 4 bases; bases outside gene matches: 9. This CDR3 is built from 16 residues. As DNA, the CDR3 is TGTGCCATCAGTGATACCCGGGACAGGGCTACCACTGAAGCTTTCTTT. It is translated as CAISDTRDRATTEAFF.

V is TRBV29-1 and J is TRBJ2-1, with 10 positions matching TRBD2. V lost 6 bases and J lost 1; bases outside the gene matches: 12. This CDR3 comprises 17 residues. Germline CDR1 and CDR2: SQVTM and ANQGSEA. The CDR3 DNA follows: TGCAGCGTCGAGCACGATCTAGCGGGAGCATCCTACAATGAGCAGTTCTTC. Translation gives CSVEHDLAGASYNEQFF.

This chain joins TRBV6-6 and TRBJ2-3; D is uncertain. The CDR3 sequence is 15 residues long. V lost 0 bases, J lost 2 bases, and 9 bases lay in between. Germline V gene sequence: CDR1 MNHNY, CDR2 SVGAGI (reference sequence). CDR3 in amino acids: CASSYSSPYTDTQYF. CDR3 DNA sequence: TGTGCCAGCAGTTACTCGTCACCATACACAGATACGCAGTATTTT.

The chain uses TRBV29-1 and TRBJ2-3, with D possibly matching TRBD1 (6 bases). Deletions cut 7 bases from V and 9 bases from J, with 11 bases between. This CDR3 has 10 amino acids. Germline CDR1 reads SQVTM; CDR2 reads ANQGSEA. The CDR3 region is CSAGESTQYF. In nucleotides, the CDR3 is TGCAGCGCAGGGGAGAGCACGCAGTATTTT.

The CDR3 DNA sequence: TGTGCCAGCAGCGTAGCGGGAGGGCCGGGAGAGCAGTACTTC. It is translated as CASSVAGGPGEQYF. The chain has TRBV6-5 and TRBJ2-7; 11 bases map to TRBD2. The CDR3 spans 14 residues. From germline, CDR1 is MNHEY and CDR2 SVGAGI. After removal of 6 bases from V and 7 bases from J, the junction contained 8 bases not matched to a gene.

The J gene is TRBJ2-2, the V gene TRBV5-1; D tentatively reads TRBD1 or TRBD2 (5 bases each). CDR3 size: 15 residues. In germline, CDR1 is SGHRS, CDR2 YFSETQ. Trimming took 0 bases from V and 4 from J, leaving 10 bases between them. The CDR3 is CASSLEAGTTGELFF. DNA of the CDR3: TGCGCCAGCAGCTTGGAGGCAGGGACCACCGGGGAGCTGTTTTTT.

The gene calls are TRBV27 and TRBJ1-6, with D unresolved. Germline values: CDR1 MNHEY, CDR2 SMNVEV (reference sequence). The CDR3 spans 15 residues. Trimming shortened V by 1 base and J by 9 bases, and 13 bases separated the two germline ends. CDR3 coding DNA: TGTGCCAGCAGTTTATATGCTTCGTCGATTTCACCCCTCCACTTT. It is translated as CASSLYASSISPLHF.

The chain has TRBV5-6 and TRBJ2-7; D not certain. The germline CDR1 and CDR2 sequences are SGHDT and YYEEEE. The CDR3 is 12 residues long. Trimming removed 3 bases from V and 4 bases from J, with 8 bases in between. CDR3: CASSSIGYEQYF. In nucleotides, the CDR3 is TGTGCCAGCAGCTCGATCGGGTACGAGCAGTACTTC.

The rearrangement uses TRBV30 and TRBJ2-7; tentatively, D is TRBD2 (5 bases). V lost 3 bases and J lost 7, with 10 bases in between. The CDR3 totals 11 residues. In germline, CDR1 is GTSNPN, CDR2 SVGIG (reference sequence). In nucleotides, the CDR3 is TGTGCCTGGAGGGGAGTGGGAGAGCAGTACTTC. Residues: CAWRGVGEQYF.

The J gene is TRBJ1-5, the V gene TRBV29-1, with no clear D. Germline CDR1 is SQVTM and CDR2 is ANQGSEA. CDR3 length: 14 amino acids. V was pared by 6 bases and J by 6 bases, with 18 bases between. DNA of the CDR3: TGCAGCGTCGGGCCAGAAGGTCCTGGTCAGCCCCAGCATTTT. It translates to CSVGPEGPGQPQHF.

The J gene is TRBJ1-6, the V gene TRBV6-5; D might be TRBD1 (6 bases). The V and J ends lost 7 bases and 13 bases respectively, with 26 bases between them. The CDR3 runs 16 residues. CDR1 and CDR2 from the germline V gene are MNHEY and SVGAGI. As DNA, the CDR3 is TGTGCCAGCACCGAGGGATGGCCAGGGGTAAGGTCTCCCCTCCACTTT. Translation: CASTEGWPGVRSPLHF.

This chain connects TRBV2 to TRBJ2-1, with D maybe TRBD1 (5 bases). This CDR3 is built from 11 residues. The germline V gene has CDR1 SNHLY and CDR2 FYNNEI. V was shortened by 6 bases and J by 9 bases, with 9 bases between the two germline ends. This CDR3 reads CASSRVVEQFF. The CDR3 region has the DNA TGTGCCAGCAGCAGGGTAGTTGAGCAGTTCTTC. Complete variable domain (other parts from reference TRBV2 and TRBJ2-1): EPEVTQTPSHQVTQMGQEVILRCVPISNHLYFYWYRQILGQKVEFLVSFYNNEISEKSEIFDDQFSVERPDGSNFTLKIRSTKLEDSAMYFCASSRVVEQFFGPGTRLTVL.

This chain links TRBV12-3 or TRBV12-4 with TRBJ2-7; a possible D gene is TRBD2 (6 bases). This CDR3 has 15 residues. The ends were cut back, 1 base at V and 0 bases at J, with 10 bases in the middle. DNA for the CDR3: TGTGCCAGCAGTTTAGAGGGACTGAGCTCCTACGAGCAGTACTTC. Its protein product is CASSLEGLSSYEQYF.

V and J are TRBV29-1 and TRBJ2-7, with D unclear. The CDR3 contains 13 residues. Trimming pared 4 bases from V and 0 bases from J, leaving 10 bases between. Germline values: CDR1 SQVTM, CDR2 ANQGSEA. Here the CDR3 reads CSVGWRLSYEQYF. The DNA of the CDR3 is TGCAGCGTTGGCTGGCGACTCTCCTACGAGCAGTACTTC.